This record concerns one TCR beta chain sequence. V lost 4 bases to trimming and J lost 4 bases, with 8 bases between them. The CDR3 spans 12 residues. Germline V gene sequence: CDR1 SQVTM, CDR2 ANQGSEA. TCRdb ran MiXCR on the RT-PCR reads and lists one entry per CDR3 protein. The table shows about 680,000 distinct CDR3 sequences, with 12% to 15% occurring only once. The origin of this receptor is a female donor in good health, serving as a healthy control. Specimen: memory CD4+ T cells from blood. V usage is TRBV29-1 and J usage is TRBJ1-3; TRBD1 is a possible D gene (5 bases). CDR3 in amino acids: CSVAGIGNTIYF. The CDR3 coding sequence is TGCAGCGTTGCAGGGATCGGAAACACCATATATTTT.